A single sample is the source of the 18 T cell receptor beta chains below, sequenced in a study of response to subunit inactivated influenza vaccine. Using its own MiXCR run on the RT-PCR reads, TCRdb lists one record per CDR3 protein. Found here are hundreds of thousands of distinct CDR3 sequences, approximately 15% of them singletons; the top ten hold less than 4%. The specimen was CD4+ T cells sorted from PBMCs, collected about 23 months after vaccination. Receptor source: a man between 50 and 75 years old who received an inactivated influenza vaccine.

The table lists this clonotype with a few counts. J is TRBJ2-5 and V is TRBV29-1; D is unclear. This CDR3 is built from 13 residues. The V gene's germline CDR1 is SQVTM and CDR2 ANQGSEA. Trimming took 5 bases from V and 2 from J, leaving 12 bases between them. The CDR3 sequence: CSVSPLPQETQYF. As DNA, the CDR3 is TGCAGCGTTTCACCTTTACCACAAGAGACCCAGTACTTC.

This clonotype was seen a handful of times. The CDR3 nucleotides are TGTGCCAGCAGTTACTCCCCGGGACAGGGGGTCTTAGAGCAGTTCTTC. This sequence encodes CASSYSPGQGVLEQFF. This sequence joins TRBV6-2 or TRBV6-3 and TRBJ2-1; the match to TRBD1 covers 11 bases. Losses at the gene ends were 0 bases for V and 10 bases for J; bases not matched to a gene: 8. The CDR3 spans 16 residues. Germline CDR1 MNHEY, CDR2 SVGEGT.

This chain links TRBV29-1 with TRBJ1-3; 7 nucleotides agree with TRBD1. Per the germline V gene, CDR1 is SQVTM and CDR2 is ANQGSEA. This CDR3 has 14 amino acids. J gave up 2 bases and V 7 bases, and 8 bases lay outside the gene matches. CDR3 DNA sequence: TGCAGCGCCCAAGGGGGGACAGCTGGAAACACCATATATTTT. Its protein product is CSAQGGTAGNTIYF. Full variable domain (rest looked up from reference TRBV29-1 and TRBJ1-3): SAVISQKPSRDICQRGTSLTIQCQVDSQVTMMFWYRQQPGQSLTLIATANQGSEATYESGFVIDKFPISRPNLTFSTLTVSNMSPEDSSIYLCSAQGGTAGNTIYFGEGSWLTVV.

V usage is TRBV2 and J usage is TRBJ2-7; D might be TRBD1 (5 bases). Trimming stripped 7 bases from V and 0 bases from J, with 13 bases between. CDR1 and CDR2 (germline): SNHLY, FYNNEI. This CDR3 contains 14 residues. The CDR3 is CASKTEDNSYEQYF. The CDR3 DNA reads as TGTGCCAGCAAGACAGAGGACAACTCCTACGAGCAGTACTTC.

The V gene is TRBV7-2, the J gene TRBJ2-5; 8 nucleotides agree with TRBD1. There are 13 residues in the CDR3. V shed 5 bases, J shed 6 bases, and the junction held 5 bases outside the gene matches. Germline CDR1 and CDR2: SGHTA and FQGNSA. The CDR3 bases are TGTGCCAGCAGCACCGGACAGGGCCAGACCCAGTACTTC. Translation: CASSTGQGQTQYF.

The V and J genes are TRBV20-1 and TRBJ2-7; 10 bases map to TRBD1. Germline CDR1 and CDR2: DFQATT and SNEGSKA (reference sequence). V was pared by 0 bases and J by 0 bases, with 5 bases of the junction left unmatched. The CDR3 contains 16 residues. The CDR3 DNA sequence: TGCAGTGCTAGAGATTGGGGGACAGGGGACTCCTACGAGCAGTACTTC. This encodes CSARDWGTGDSYEQYF.

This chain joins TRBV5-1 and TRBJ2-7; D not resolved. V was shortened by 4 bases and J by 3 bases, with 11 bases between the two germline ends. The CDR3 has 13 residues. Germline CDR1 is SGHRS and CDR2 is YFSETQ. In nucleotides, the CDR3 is TGCGCCAGCAGCCGGACGCGCGACTACGAGCAGTACTTC. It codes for CASSRTRDYEQYF.

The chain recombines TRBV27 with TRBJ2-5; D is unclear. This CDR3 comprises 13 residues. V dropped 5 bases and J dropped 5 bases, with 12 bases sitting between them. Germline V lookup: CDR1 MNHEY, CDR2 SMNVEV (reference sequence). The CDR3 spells CASSAGIRETQYF. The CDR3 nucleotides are TGTGCCAGCAGTGCCGGAATTCGGGAGACCCAGTACTTC.

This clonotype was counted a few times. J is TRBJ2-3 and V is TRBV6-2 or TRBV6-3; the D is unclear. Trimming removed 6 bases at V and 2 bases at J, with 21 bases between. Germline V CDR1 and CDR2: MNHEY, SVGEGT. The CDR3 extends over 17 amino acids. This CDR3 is CASSHGFSFYNTDTQYF. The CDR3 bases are TGTGCCAGCAGCCACGGATTCTCCTTTTATAACACAGATACGCAGTATTTT.

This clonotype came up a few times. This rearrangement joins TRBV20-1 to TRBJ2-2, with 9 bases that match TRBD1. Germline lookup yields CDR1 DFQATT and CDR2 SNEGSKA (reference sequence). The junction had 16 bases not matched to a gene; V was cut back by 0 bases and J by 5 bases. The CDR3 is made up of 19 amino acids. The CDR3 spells CSARDGLKGTGIRTGELFF. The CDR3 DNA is TGCAGTGCTAGAGATGGGTTAAAAGGGACAGGGATACGGACCGGGGAGCTGTTTTTT.

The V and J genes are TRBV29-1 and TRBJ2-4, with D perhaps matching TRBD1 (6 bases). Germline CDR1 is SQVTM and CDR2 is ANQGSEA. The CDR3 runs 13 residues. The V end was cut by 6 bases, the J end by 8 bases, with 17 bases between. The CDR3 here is CSVVGQGIDIQYF. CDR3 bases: TGCAGCGTGGTAGGGCAGGGGATCGACATTCAGTACTTC.

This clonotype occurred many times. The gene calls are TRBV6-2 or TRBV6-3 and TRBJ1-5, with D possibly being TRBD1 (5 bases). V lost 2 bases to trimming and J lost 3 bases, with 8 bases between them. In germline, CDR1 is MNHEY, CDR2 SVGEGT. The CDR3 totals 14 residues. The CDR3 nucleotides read TGTGCCAGCAGTTACGCAGGGACCAATCAGCCCCAGCATTTT. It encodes CASSYAGTNQPQHF.

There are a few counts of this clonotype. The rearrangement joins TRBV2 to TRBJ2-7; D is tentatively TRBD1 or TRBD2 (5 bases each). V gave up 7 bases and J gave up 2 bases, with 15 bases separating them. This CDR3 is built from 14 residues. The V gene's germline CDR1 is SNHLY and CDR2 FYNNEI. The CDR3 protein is CASTRDLGAYEQYF. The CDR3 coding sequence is TGTGCCAGCACAAGGGACCTCGGGGCCTACGAGCAGTACTTC.

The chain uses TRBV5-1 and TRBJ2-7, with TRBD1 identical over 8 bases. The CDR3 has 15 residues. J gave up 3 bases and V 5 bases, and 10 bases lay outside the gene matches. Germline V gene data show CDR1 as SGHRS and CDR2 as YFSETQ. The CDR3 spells CASRQSPTGVYEQYF. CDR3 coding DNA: TGCGCCAGCAGGCAATCGCCGACAGGGGTCTACGAGCAGTACTTC.

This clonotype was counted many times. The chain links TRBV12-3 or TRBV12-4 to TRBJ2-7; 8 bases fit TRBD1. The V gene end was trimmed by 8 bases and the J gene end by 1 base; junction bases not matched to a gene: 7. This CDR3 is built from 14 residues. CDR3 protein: CASQRQGQSYEQYF. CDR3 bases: TGTGCCAGCCAAAGACAGGGGCAGTCCTACGAGCAGTACTTC.

The CDR3 DNA reads TGTGCCAGCAGCTCTCAGGAGAACACCGGGGAGCTGTTTTTT. This gives the protein CASSSQENTGELFF. The gene calls are TRBV6-1 and TRBJ2-2, with D unresolved. Germline V gene sequence: CDR1 MNHNS, CDR2 SASEGT. The CDR3 is 14 amino acids. V lost 6 bases to trimming and J lost 1 base, with 9 bases between them.

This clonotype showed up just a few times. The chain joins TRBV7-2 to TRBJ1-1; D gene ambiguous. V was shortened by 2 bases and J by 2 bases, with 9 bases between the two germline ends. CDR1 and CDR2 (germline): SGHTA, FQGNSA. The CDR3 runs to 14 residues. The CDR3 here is CASSLIGGNTEAFF. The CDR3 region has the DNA TGTGCCAGCAGCTTAATCGGAGGAAACACTGAAGCTTTCTTT.

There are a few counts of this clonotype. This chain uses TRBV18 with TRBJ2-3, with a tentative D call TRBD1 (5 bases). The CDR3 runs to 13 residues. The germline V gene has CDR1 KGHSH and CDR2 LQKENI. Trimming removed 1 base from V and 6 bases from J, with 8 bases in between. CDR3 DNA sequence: TGTGCCAGCTCACCACAGTCAGGGGATACGCAGTATTTT. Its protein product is CASSPQSGDTQYF.